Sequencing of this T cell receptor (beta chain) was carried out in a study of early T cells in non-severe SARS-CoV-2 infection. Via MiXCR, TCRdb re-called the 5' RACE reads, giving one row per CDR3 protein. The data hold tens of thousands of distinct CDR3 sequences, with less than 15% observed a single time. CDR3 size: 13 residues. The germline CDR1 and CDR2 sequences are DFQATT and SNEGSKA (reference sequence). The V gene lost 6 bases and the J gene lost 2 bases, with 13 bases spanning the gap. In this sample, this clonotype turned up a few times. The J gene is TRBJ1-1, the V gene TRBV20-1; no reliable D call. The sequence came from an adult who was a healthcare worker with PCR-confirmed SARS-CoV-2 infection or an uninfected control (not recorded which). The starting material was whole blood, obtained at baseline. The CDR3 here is CSAVSGYNTEAFF. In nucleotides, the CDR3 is TGCAGTGCCGTCTCAGGTTATAACACTGAAGCTTTCTTT.